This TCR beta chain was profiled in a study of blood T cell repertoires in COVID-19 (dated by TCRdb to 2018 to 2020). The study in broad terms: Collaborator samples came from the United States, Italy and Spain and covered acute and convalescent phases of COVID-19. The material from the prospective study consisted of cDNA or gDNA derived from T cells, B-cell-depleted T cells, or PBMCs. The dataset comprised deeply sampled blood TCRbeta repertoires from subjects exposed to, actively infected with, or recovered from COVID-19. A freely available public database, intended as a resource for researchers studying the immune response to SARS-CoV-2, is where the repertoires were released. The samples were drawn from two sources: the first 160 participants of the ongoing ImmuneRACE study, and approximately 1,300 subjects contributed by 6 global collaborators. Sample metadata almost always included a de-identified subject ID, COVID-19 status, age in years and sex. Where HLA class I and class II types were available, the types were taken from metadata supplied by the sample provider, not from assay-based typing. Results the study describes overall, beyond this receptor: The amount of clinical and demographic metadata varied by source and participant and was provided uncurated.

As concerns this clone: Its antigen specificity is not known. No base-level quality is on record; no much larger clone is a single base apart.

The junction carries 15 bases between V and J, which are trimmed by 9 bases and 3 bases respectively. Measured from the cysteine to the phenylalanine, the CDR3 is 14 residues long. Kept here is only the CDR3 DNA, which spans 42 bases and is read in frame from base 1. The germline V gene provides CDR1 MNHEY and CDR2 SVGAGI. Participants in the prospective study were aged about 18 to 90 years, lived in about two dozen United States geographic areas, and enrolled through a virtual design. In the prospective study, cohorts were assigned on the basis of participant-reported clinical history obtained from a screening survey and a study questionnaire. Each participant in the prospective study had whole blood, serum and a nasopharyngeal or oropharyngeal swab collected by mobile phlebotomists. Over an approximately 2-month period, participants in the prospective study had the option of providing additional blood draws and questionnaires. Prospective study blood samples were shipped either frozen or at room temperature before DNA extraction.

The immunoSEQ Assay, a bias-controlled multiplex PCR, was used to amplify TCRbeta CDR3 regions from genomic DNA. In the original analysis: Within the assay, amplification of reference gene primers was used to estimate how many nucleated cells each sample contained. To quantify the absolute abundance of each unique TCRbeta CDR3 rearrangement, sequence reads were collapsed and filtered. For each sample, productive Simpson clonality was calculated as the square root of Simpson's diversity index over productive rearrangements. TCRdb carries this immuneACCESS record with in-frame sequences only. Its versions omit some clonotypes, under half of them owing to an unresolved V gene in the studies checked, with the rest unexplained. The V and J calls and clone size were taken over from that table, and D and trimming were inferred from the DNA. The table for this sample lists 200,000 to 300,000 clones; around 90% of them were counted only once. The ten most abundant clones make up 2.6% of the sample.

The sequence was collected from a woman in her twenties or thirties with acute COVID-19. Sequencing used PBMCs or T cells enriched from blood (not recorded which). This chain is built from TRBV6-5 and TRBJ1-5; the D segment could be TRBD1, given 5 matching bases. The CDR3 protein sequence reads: CASTRGVYNQPQHF. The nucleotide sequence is TGTGCCAGTACGCGGGGGGTGTACAATCAGCCCCAGCATTTT.